The 19 T cell receptor beta chains listed next were all sequenced from one sample in a study of cytomegalovirus exposure and HLA in healthy donors. A multiplex PCR was run with 60 Vbeta primers and 13 Jbeta primers. Some clones are missing from TCRdb's copy, which holds only in-frame ones; the method was immunoSEQ multiplex PCR. The table lists tens of thousands of clones. Sequencing input: PBMCs. The receptors were sampled from a man between 40 and 49 years old in good health and CMV-seronegative.

Its frequency marks this clone as medium-sized. The chain combines TRBV10-3 with TRBJ2-7; 7 bases are a match to TRBD2. CDR1 and CDR2 from the germline V gene are ENHRY and SYGVKD. This CDR3 spans 14 amino acids. V lost 4 bases and J lost 5; bases outside the gene matches: 8. The CDR3 DNA is TGTGCCATCAGTGGGGGGGGGACGGGGCACGAGCAGTACTTC. Translating it yields CAISGGGTGHEQYF.

The genes are TRBV4-1 and TRBJ1-1, with 10 positions matching TRBD1. V lost 1 base to trimming and J lost 6 bases; unmatched junction nucleotides: 5. This CDR3 contains 15 residues. Germline V lookup: CDR1 MGHRA, CDR2 YSYEKL. This chain's CDR3 is CASSQVGTGDSEAFF. CDR3 coding DNA: TGCGCCAGCAGCCAAGTGGGGACAGGGGATTCTGAAGCTTTCTTT.

This sequence joins TRBV5-1 and TRBJ1-3; D is undetermined. Germline assignment: CDR1 SGHRS and CDR2 YFSETQ. CDR3 length: 14 amino acids. Between the trimmed V and J ends, which lost 4 bases and 2 bases, there was a span of 10 bases. The CDR3 sequence: CASSGGSAGNTIYF. For the CDR3, the DNA is TGCGCCAGCAGCGGAGGGTCGGCTGGAAACACCATATATTTT.

The chain uses TRBV19 and TRBJ1-5; weak D call: TRBD1 (6 bases). The CDR3 sequence is 14 residues long. Trimming cost V 3 bases and J 3 bases, with 9 bases left between them. The germline V gene encodes CDR1 LNHDA and CDR2 SQIVND (reference sequence). The CDR3 bases are TGTGCCAGTAGTATTGGACAGACCAATCAGCCCCAGCATTTT. Amino acids: CASSIGQTNQPQHF.

The CDR3 loop reads CASSSGEGSYEQYF. CDR3 bases: TGCGCCAGCAGCTCGGGGGAGGGTTCCTACGAGCAGTACTTC. The chain links TRBV5-1 to TRBJ2-7, with TRBD2 identical over 7 bases. Per the germline V gene, CDR1 is SGHRS and CDR2 is YFSETQ. Losses at the gene ends were 3 bases for V and 1 base for J; bases not matched to a gene: 4. The CDR3 length is 14 residues.

V usage is TRBV6-6 and J usage is TRBJ2-7; possible D gene TRBD2, 6 bases. The germline gives CDR1 MNHNY, CDR2 SVGAGI (reference sequence). The CDR3 runs 16 residues. Trimming cost V 5 bases and J 0 bases, with 17 bases left between them. The CDR3 DNA follows: TGTGCCAGCAGTGCGGAGGGGCCAACCTCCTCCTACGAGCAGTACTTC. It is translated as CASSAEGPTSSYEQYF.

CDR3 in DNA: TGTGCCTGGACAGGATCATCTGGAAACACCATATATTTT. Amino acids: CAWTGSSGNTIYF. V is TRBV30 and J is TRBJ1-3; no clear D. The CDR3 consists of 13 residues. Germline lookup yields CDR1 GTSNPN and CDR2 SVGIG (reference sequence). V was clipped by 4 bases and J by 1 base, with 8 bases between them.

As DNA, the CDR3 is TGTGCCAGCAGCCTCGGGACAGGGGGCTCCTATAATTCACCCCTCCACTTT. Its translation is CASSLGTGGSYNSPLHF. The gene calls are TRBV16 and TRBJ1-6; 11 positions agree with TRBD1. V lost 4 bases, J lost 0 bases, and 2 bases stayed unmatched. Germline CDR1 KGHSY, CDR2 FQNENV. This CDR3 has 17 residues.

The chain has TRBV5-6 and TRBJ1-2; 7 nucleotides align to TRBD1. Germline CDR1 reads SGHDT; CDR2 reads YYEEEE. The CDR3 is made up of 13 amino acids. Unmatched junction bases numbered 4, after V lost 4 bases and J lost 4 bases. The CDR3 protein is CASSRGTAYGYTF. The CDR3 coding sequence is TGTGCCAGCAGCCGGGGGACAGCCTATGGCTACACCTTC.

The chain couples TRBV28 to TRBJ2-6, with D maybe TRBD1 (6 bases). The V end was cut by 5 bases, the J end by 0 bases, with 14 bases between. Germline CDR1 MDHEN, CDR2 SYDVKM. The CDR3 totals 17 residues. CDR3 amino acids: CASSTPTGPSGANVLTF. CDR3 in DNA: TGTGCCAGCAGTACACCAACAGGGCCCTCTGGGGCCAACGTCCTGACTTTC.

V usage is TRBV5-6 and J usage is TRBJ1-6; TRBD1 is a possible D gene (5 bases). V gave up 1 base and J gave up 9 bases, with 11 bases separating them. Germline V gene sequence: CDR1 SGHDT, CDR2 YYEEEE. This CDR3 is 14 amino acids long. CDR3 in amino acids: CASSLWGRISPLHF. CDR3 DNA: TGTGCCAGCAGCTTGTGGGGCAGGATTTCACCCCTCCACTTT.

This rearrangement joins TRBV19 to TRBJ2-7; D possibly corresponds to TRBD1 (7 bases). Germline CDR1 reads LNHDA; CDR2 reads SQIVND (reference sequence). Deletions cut 4 bases from V and 2 bases from J, with 12 bases between. The CDR3 is 14 residues long. The CDR3 nucleotides are TGTGCCAGTAGTAAAGGAGGGGGCCCCTACGAGCAGTACTTC. Its translation: CASSKGGGPYEQYF.

This chain connects TRBV28 to TRBJ1-1; D is unresolved. In germline, CDR1 is MDHEN, CDR2 SYDVKM. There are 15 residues in the CDR3. Trimming shortened V by 2 bases and J by 1 base, and 11 bases separated the two germline ends. CDR3 sequence: CASSLVFGQNTEAFF. The CDR3 DNA reads TGTGCCAGCAGTTTAGTCTTTGGCCAGAACACTGAAGCTTTCTTT.

CDR3 bases: TGCAGCGGCGGGACTAGCGGCCGCCCCAACGAGCAGTACTTC. It codes for CSGGTSGRPNEQYF. The rearrangement uses TRBV29-1 and TRBJ2-7; 11 bases map to TRBD2. This CDR3 has 14 amino acids. Germline CDR1 SQVTM, CDR2 ANQGSEA. V gave up 7 bases and J gave up 5 bases; unmatched junction bases: 10.

This rearrangement joins TRBV27 to TRBJ2-4; 9 nucleotides line up with TRBD1. The length of the CDR3 is 17 residues. V dropped 5 bases and J dropped 3; count of bases not matched to a gene: 11. Germline values: CDR1 MNHEY, CDR2 SMNVEV (reference sequence). For the CDR3, the DNA is TGTGCCAGCAGTCCGTCCCGGACAGGGGACGTCAAAAACATTCAGTACTTC. Translating it yields CASSPSRTGDVKNIQYF.

This sequence joins TRBV11-2 and TRBJ2-7; the match to TRBD2 covers 10 bases. The CDR3 extends over 15 amino acids. J was trimmed by 4 bases and V by 2 bases; bases with no gene match: 5. Germline lookup yields CDR1 SGHAT and CDR2 FQNNGV. CDR3 residues: CASSLYGTSAYEQYF. The CDR3 DNA is TGTGCCAGCAGCTTATATGGGACTAGCGCTTACGAGCAGTACTTC.

J is TRBJ1-1 and V is TRBV6-6; 8 positions match TRBD1. Germline trimming cut 5 bases from V and 4 bases from J; bases unmatched to any gene: 3. Germline V CDR1 and CDR2: MNHNY, SVGAGI (reference sequence). The CDR3 sequence is 13 residues long. CDR3 loop: CASSRQGTTEAFF. The CDR3 DNA sequence: TGTGCCAGCAGTCGACAGGGGACCACTGAAGCTTTCTTT.

This chain uses TRBV25-1 with TRBJ2-7; D gene unclear. CDR3 size: 14 residues. The V end was cut by 3 bases, the J end by 6 bases, with 15 bases between. CDR1 and CDR2 (germline): MGHDK, SYGVNS. This CDR3 is CASSEMGLESEQYF. CDR3 coding DNA: TGTGCCAGCAGTGAGATGGGCTTAGAATCCGAGCAGTACTTC.

The chain has TRBV7-3 and TRBJ2-7, with a weak D call TRBD2 (5 bases). V gave up 5 bases and J gave up 5 bases, with 13 bases separating them. Germline V gene data show CDR1 as SGHTA and CDR2 as FQGTGA. The CDR3 has 13 amino acids. This CDR3 reads CASSPQPGDEQYF. The CDR3 nucleotides read TGTGCCAGCAGCCCGCAACCCGGGGACGAGCAGTACTTC.